The clone carrying this T cell receptor (beta chain) was counted ten times or more. What it binds is not known. This record comes from a study of T-cell reconstitution after alpha-beta-depleted transplantation in children. Study findings and constraints: In patients about two months after transplant, alpha-beta T cells reportedly arose from several hundred expanded graft clones.

The CDR3 is 13 amino acids. The germline gives CDR1 SGHTA, CDR2 FQGNSA. V lost 1 base and J lost 8, with 11 bases in between. It was with unique molecular identifiers that the TCRbeta library was prepared. TCRdb ran MiXCR on the PCR reads and lists one entry per CDR3 protein. The table records approximately 85,000 distinct CDR3 sequences, over 12% of them present only once. The sequenced sample was PBMCs, mostly from graft donor cells, obtained 180 days after TCRalphabeta/CD19-depleted stem cell transplant. The chain combines TRBV7-2 with TRBJ1-2; no clear D gene. The sequence was obtained from a male patient under 10 years old who had a stem cell transplant for acute lymphoblastic leukemia, so the T cells may come from the graft donor. The CDR3 coding sequence is TGTGCCAGCAGCTTAGGCGTTTGGTCCGGCTACACCTTC. Its protein product is CASSLGVWSGYTF.